This T cell receptor (beta chain) was sequenced in a study of regulatory T cells in long-lasting Graves disease. Study-wide results and limits: When disease was persistent, TRBV28, TRBJ1-2 and TRBJ2-5 were the favored segments.

Stated time point: newly diagnosed GD, antithyroid drugs for less than 3 months. Making the TCR library involved RNA that had been extracted from PBMCs. Xi'an, China, was home to the endocrinology department that provided patients. The authors built TCR beta libraries using iRepertoire HTBI primers and Arm-PCR of CDR3 regions. TCRdb passed the multiplex PCR reads through MiXCR, listing each CDR3 protein once. The sample lists around 250,000 distinct CDR3 sequences, around 20% occurring once. Germline CDR1 and CDR2: MDHEN and SYDVKM. Trimming took 5 bases from V and 2 from J; bases not matched to a gene: 5. This CDR3 spans 14 amino acids. There are many counts of this clonotype. Its antigen remains unidentified.

The source material was peripheral blood mononuclear cells (PBMCs), sampled at new diagnosis, from a patient treated with antithyroid drugs. The V and J genes are TRBV28 and TRBJ2-5; 7 nucleotides align to TRBD1. The receptor's source is a female donor with Graves disease. CDR3 protein: CASSKQGTQETQYF. The CDR3 nucleotides read TGTGCCAGCAGTAAACAGGGGACACAAGAGACCCAGTACTTC.